This TCR beta chain came from a study of a mutant IDH1 vaccine in newly diagnosed glioma (dated by TCRdb to about 2021). Describing the broader study: Vaccination started 4-6 weeks after radiotherapy alone, or was given together with temozolomide cycles in the groups whose treatment included chemotherapy. Peripheral blood was collected at six visits: V03 (baseline), V05, V07, V10, V12 and V13. Longitudinal TCRB deep sequencing was performed for about 25 treated patients wherever samples were available for exploratory analyses. Prior to enrollment, standard therapy consisting of radiotherapy alone, temozolomide alone, or radiochemotherapy with temozolomide had been administered to patients, with the combination being received by most patients. Of the approximately 29 treated patients, around 62% were male and roughly 38% were female, and a mean age of approximately 40 years was recorded. The week-35 safety follow-up was designated visit V12, and the week-47 end of study was designated visit V13.

At the junction V is shortened by 5 bases and J by 4 bases; bases outside the gene matches: 12. Its CDR3 holds 17 amino acids, cysteine through phenylalanine. Only CDR3 DNA remains: 51 bases, in frame from the first base. CDR1 and CDR2 (MNHEY, SMNVEV) derive from the germline V gene (reference sequence). The meaning of the sample's time point label: week 35, safety follow-up. Every vaccine dose consisted of 300 ug of a 20-mer mutant IDH1 peptide in Montanide, administered subcutaneously together with topical imiquimod. Eight vaccinations were administered to patients in weeks 1, 3, 5, 7, 11, 15, 19 and 23, corresponding to visits V03 through V10. All donors had newly diagnosed IDH1-mutant astrocytomas of WHO grade 3 or 4 that showed loss of nuclear ATRX. The samples were drawn from NOA16, a multicentre, single-arm, open-label phase I trial in Germany that tested a mutant IDH1 peptide vaccine in humans for the first time. Genomic DNA for TCRB sequencing was isolated from EDTA blood with the DNeasy Blood and Tissue Kit.

The library was produced with the immunoSEQ multiplex PCR assay. Rearranged TCR beta chain sequences were amplified using the hsTCRB Kit according to the manufacturer's protocol. An Illumina MiSeq was used to sequence the TCRB libraries. From the authors' description of their analysis: The kit vendor's proprietary platform handled demultiplexing, trimming and gene mapping. In TCRdb, the immuneACCESS table is reduced to in-frame sequences with V and J assigned. These tables do not hold every clone; where another copy was compared, an unresolved V gene accounts for under half, and the others remain unexplained. Clonal size and the V and J genes are those of that table, whereas D and trimming came from the DNA. This sample gives some 42,000 clones in total; around 83% of them show up just once. The ten most abundant clones make up about 4.6% of the sample. Remarks on this clone: Its target antigen remains unknown. The sample holds no much larger clone one base away, and base qualities are not on file.

The full study reports these points: The authors noted that analyses of patient blood samples could not be reproduced because of sample limitations. Changes in the top peripheral T cell clonotypes picked up by TCRB sequencing did not appear to be linked to pseudoprogression. Across multiple MHC alleles, vaccine-induced immune responses were seen in nearly 95% of patients. Availability determined which PBMC samples were chosen for TCRB deep sequencing.

This specimen consisted of PBMCs, obtained from a glioma patient whose treatment included an IDH1 peptide vaccine. The V and J segments used are TRBV27 and TRBJ2-5; 11 of the junction bases match TRBD1. The receptor comes from a woman in her forties or fifties with glioma. The CDR3 sequence is CASSPPSGTGGGETQYF. The DNA sequence is TGTGCCAGCAGTCCGCCCTCCGGGACAGGGGGAGGAGAGACCCAGTACTTC.